Shown below are 16 T cell receptor beta chains from a single sample sequenced in a study of T cell responses to AZD1222 COVID-19 vaccine. Using immunoSEQ multiplex PCR, the repertoire was profiled, and TCRdb retains in-frame clones only, with some absent. This table holds over 110,000 clones, just over 90% found once. The material was peripheral blood, obtained on day 0 of AZD1222 vaccination. The receptors originated from an adult in good health.

The chain combines TRBV4-1 with TRBJ2-3, with 9 bases matching TRBD2. The V and J ends lost 0 bases and 4 bases, in that order; junction bases with no gene match: 5. From germline, CDR1 is MGHRA and CDR2 YSYEKL. The CDR3 is 16 amino acids. The CDR3 sequence: CASSQDRGGASDTQYF. CDR3 nucleotides: TGCGCCAGCAGCCAAGACCGCGGGGGGGCTTCAGATACGCAGTATTTT.

This chain uses TRBV7-3 with TRBJ2-1; tentative D call: TRBD2 (6 bases). Germline V gene sequence: CDR1 SGHTA, CDR2 FQGTGA. This CDR3 is built from 13 residues. V was cut by 2 bases and J by 8 bases, with 10 bases left in between. The CDR3 DNA reads TGTGCCAGCAGCTTAGGAGGGAGCCATGAGCAGTTCTTC. It encodes CASSLGGSHEQFF.

This sequence joins TRBV5-1 and TRBJ1-5; D perhaps matches TRBD1 (6 bases). There are 16 residues in the CDR3. V dropped 0 bases and J dropped 3 bases, with 13 bases sitting between them. Germline assignment: CDR1 SGHRS and CDR2 YFSETQ. The CDR3 nucleotides are TGCGCCAGCAGCTTGGGGTCCGGGGGACACAATCAGCCCCAGCATTTT. This translates into CASSLGSGGHNQPQHF.

The rearrangement links TRBV4-1 to TRBJ1-1; no reliable D call. Between the trimmed V and J ends, which lost 3 bases and 7 bases, there was a span of 6 bases. CDR1 and CDR2 from the germline V gene are MGHRA and YSYEKL. The CDR3 is 11 amino acids. The CDR3 loop is CASSHLYEAFF. The CDR3 DNA reads TGCGCCAGCAGCCACTTATATGAAGCTTTCTTT.

The gene calls are TRBV2 and TRBJ1-1; perhaps TRBD1 as D (5 bases). Trimming pared 7 bases from V and 5 bases from J, leaving 14 bases between. CDR1 and CDR2 (germline): SNHLY, FYNNEI. The CDR3 has 13 residues. CDR3 region: CASMGTRQTEAFF. For the CDR3, the DNA is TGTGCCAGCATGGGGACCAGGCAAACTGAAGCTTTCTTT.

The chain has TRBV27 and TRBJ1-2, with TRBD1 as a possible D gene (5 bases). CDR3 size: 14 residues. The V gene's germline CDR1 is MNHEY and CDR2 SMNVEV (reference sequence). The ends were cut back, 6 bases at V and 4 bases at J, with 15 bases in the middle. The CDR3 region has the DNA TGTGCCAGCAGCAGGGCCGGGACGGTCTATGGCTACACCTTC. Encoded protein: CASSRAGTVYGYTF.

The CDR3 sequence is CASSPRTVNTEAFF. DNA of the CDR3: TGTGCCAGCAGCCCTCGGACGGTGAACACTGAAGCTTTCTTT. The genes are TRBV5-5 and TRBJ1-1; D not resolved. The germline V gene has CDR1 SGHKS and CDR2 YYEKEE (reference sequence). This CDR3 has 14 residues. The V and J ends lost 4 bases and 0 bases respectively, with 10 bases between them.

The chain links TRBV5-4 to TRBJ1-6; D might be TRBD1 (5 bases). The CDR3 spans 15 residues. Per germline, CDR1 SGHNT and CDR2 YYREEE (reference sequence). The germline V and J ends were trimmed by 2 bases and 7 bases, with 13 bases remaining between them. The DNA of the CDR3 is TGTGCCAGCAGCTTTCTTGATGAGGGGAATTCACCCCTCCACTTT. Its translation: CASSFLDEGNSPLHF.

The chain couples TRBV7-8 to TRBJ2-5; 9 nucleotides match TRBD1. Germline V gene lookup returns CDR1 SGHVS and CDR2 FQNEAQ. The length of the CDR3 is 14 residues. V gave up 2 bases and J gave up 4 bases; unmatched junction bases: 2. Written as DNA, the CDR3 is TGTGCCAGCAGCTTAACAGGGGGCCGAGAGACCCAGTACTTC. Its protein product is CASSLTGGRETQYF.

The gene calls are TRBV18 and TRBJ1-1, with D possibly matching TRBD1 (5 bases). V lost 4 bases and J 1 base, leaving 7 bases between the germline ends. CDR3 length: 13 amino acids. In germline, CDR1 is KGHSH, CDR2 LQKENI. The CDR3 here is CASSHGGNTEAFF. The DNA for the CDR3 is TGTGCCAGCTCACACGGGGGGAACACTGAAGCTTTCTTT. The full variable domain, its missing parts supplied by reference TRBV18 and TRBJ1-1, is NAGVMQNPRHLVRRRGQEARLRCSPMKGHSHVYWYRQLPEEGLKFMVYLQKENIIDESGMPKERFSAEFPKEGPSILRIQQVVRGDSAAYFCASSHGGNTEAFFGQGTRLTVV.

CDR3 amino acids: CASSFTGPNGYTF. In nucleotides, the CDR3 is TGTGCCAGCAGCTTTACAGGACCTAATGGCTACACCTTC. The V and J genes are TRBV7-2 and TRBJ1-2; D may be TRBD1 (5 bases). The CDR3 length is 13 residues. V was shortened by 3 bases and J by 6 bases, with 11 bases between the two germline ends. Germline assignment: CDR1 SGHTA and CDR2 FQGNSA.

The CDR3 DNA follows: TGCGCCAGCAGCTTAGTCGGGGGACACACCGGGGAGCTGTTTTTT. Its protein is CASSLVGGHTGELFF. This chain links TRBV5-1 with TRBJ2-2; TRBD2 is a possible D gene (6 bases). CDR1 SGHRS and CDR2 YFSETQ come from the germline V gene. The CDR3 is made up of 15 amino acids. V dropped 2 bases and J dropped 3 bases, with 11 bases sitting between them.

The chain has TRBV4-1 and TRBJ2-5; D unresolved. The CDR3 consists of 15 residues. Trimming cost V 3 bases and J 0 bases, with 11 bases left between them. Germline loops: CDR1 MGHRA, CDR2 YSYEKL. DNA for the CDR3: TGCGCCAGCAGCCACCTCATGACGTACCAAGAGACCCAGTACTTC. It encodes CASSHLMTYQETQYF.

The J gene is TRBJ1-2, the V gene TRBV5-1; a possible D gene is TRBD1 (5 bases). This CDR3 spans 14 amino acids. Trimming took 4 bases from V and 4 from J, leaving 14 bases between them. Germline V gene data show CDR1 as SGHRS and CDR2 as YFSETQ. The CDR3 loop reads CASSPDQGGYGYTF. Here the CDR3 DNA reads TGCGCCAGCAGCCCGGACCAGGGAGGCTATGGCTACACCTTC.

This clone was seen a handful of times. This chain connects TRBV12-5 to TRBJ2-7; D ambiguous. The V end lost 2 bases, the J end lost 5 bases, and 7 bases lay between the germline ends. CDR1 and CDR2 (germline): LGHNT, FRNRAP. The CDR3 runs to 12 residues. Here the CDR3 DNA reads TGTGCTAGTGGTTTGCTAACAGACGAGCAGTACTTC. Amino acid sequence: CASGLLTDEQYF.

The J gene is TRBJ1-6, the V gene TRBV27; 8 nucleotides line up with TRBD1. The CDR3 spans 14 residues. V was pared by 6 bases and J by 6 bases, with 4 bases of the junction left unmatched. CDR1 and CDR2 from the germline V gene are MNHEY and SMNVEV (reference sequence). The CDR3 DNA is TGTGCCAGCAGCCAAGGACAGGGTAATTCACCCCTCCACTTT. It specifies CASSQGQGNSPLHF.